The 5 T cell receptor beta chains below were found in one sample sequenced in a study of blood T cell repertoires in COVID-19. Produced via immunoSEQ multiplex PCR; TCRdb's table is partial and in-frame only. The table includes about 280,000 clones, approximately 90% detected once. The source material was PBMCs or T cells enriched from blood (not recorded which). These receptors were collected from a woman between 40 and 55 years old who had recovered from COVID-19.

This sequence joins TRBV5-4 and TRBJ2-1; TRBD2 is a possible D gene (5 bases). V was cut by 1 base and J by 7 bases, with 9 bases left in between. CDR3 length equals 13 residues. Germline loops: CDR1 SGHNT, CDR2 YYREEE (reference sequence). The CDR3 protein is CASSLNRDNEQFF. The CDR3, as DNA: TGTGCCAGCAGCTTGAACCGGGATAATGAGCAGTTCTTC.

The CDR3 region is CASSRGTSGSSAYNEQFF. The CDR3 nucleotides are TGTGCCAGCTCACGAGGGACTAGCGGGTCTAGTGCCTACAATGAGCAGTTCTTC. The chain is built from TRBV18 and TRBJ2-1; TRBD2 aligns across 12 bases. CDR1 and CDR2 from the germline V gene are KGHSH and LQKENI. With 4 bases clipped from V and 2 bases from J, the junction kept 9 bases outside the gene matches. The CDR3 runs to 18 residues.

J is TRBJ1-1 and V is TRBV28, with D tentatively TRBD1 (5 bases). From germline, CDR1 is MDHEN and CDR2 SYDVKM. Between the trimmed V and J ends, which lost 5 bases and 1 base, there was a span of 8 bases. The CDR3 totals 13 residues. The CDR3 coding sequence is TGTGCCAGCAGTGCCGGGGGGAACACTGAAGCTTTCTTT. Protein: CASSAGGNTEAFF.

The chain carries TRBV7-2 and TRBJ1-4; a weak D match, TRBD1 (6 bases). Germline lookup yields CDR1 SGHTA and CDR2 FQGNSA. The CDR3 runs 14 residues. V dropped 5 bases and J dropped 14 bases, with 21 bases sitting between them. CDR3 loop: CASSPGTGTKRLFF. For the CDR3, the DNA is TGTGCCAGCAGCCCCGGAACAGGGACGAAGCGGCTGTTTTTT.

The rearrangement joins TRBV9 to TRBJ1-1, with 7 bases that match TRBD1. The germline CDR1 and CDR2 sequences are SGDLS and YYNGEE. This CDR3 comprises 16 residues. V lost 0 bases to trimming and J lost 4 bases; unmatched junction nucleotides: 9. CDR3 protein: CASSVVGQTVGTEAFF. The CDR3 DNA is TGTGCCAGCAGCGTAGTGGGACAGACGGTGGGCACTGAAGCTTTCTTT.